A single sample is the source of the 23 T cell receptor beta chains below, sequenced in a study of tumor and adjacent non-tumor tissue in lung cancer. No cell sorting was done before RNA was extracted from the tissue. The normal lung tissue was taken more than 3 cm from the tumor edge. The library came from three nested PCR rounds adapted from ARM-PCR protocols. TCRdb re-called the multiplex PCR reads with MiXCR, one entry per CDR3 protein. The sample includes approximately 120,000 distinct CDR3 sequences, under 65% of them seen just once. Sequencing input: distant non-tumor lung tissue. The receptor set was obtained from a man in his fifties or sixties with non-small cell lung cancer.

Regarding this clonotype: The junction departs from germline at one end; a sequencing error may be responsible. The J gene is TRBJ2-7, the V gene TRBV11-2; D gene unclear. The CDR3 has 14 residues. From germline, CDR1 is SGHAT and CDR2 FQNNGV. CDR3 coding DNA: TGTGCCAGCAGTTTAGAAGGGTCCAAATCCGAGCAGTACTTC. Translated, it gives CASSLEGSKSEQYF.

CDR3 sequence: CSVADGIYEQYF. The DNA of the CDR3 is TGCAGTGTCGCGGACGGGATCTACGAGCAGTACTTC. The chain uses TRBV29-1 and TRBJ2-7; a possible D gene is TRBD2 (5 bases). This CDR3 contains 12 residues. CDR1 is SQVTM and CDR2 is ANQGSEA in the germline V gene.

The chain has TRBV7-2 and TRBJ2-1, with 12 bases identical to TRBD2. CDR3 length: 15 amino acids. V trimming: 5 bases; J trimming: 8 bases; junction bases outside the gene matches: 7. Germline CDR1 is SGHTA and CDR2 is FQGNSA. DNA of the CDR3: TGTGCCAGCAGCACCGGACTAGCGGGATCGGATGAGCAGTTCTTC. Residues: CASSTGLAGSDEQFF.

Points on this clonotype: The junction differs from germline at one of its ends, possibly a read error. The chain uses TRBV6-2 or TRBV6-3 and TRBJ2-2, with TRBD1 matching over 9 bases. The germline CDR1 and CDR2 sequences are MNHEY and SVGEGT. The length of the CDR3 is 16 residues. The CDR3: CASSYDLDRGPGELSF. The DNA of the CDR3 is TGTGCCAGCAGTTACGACCTGGACAGGGGTCCCGGGGAGCTGTCTTTT.

The rearrangement uses TRBV29-1 and TRBJ2-1, with D unclear. The CDR3 covers 13 residues. Germline assignment: CDR1 SQVTM and CDR2 ANQGSEA. V shed 6 bases and J shed 8 bases, with 17 bases lying between them. The CDR3 here is CSVGARKGDEQFF. Written as DNA, the CDR3 is TGCAGCGTGGGCGCAAGAAAAGGCGATGAGCAGTTCTTC.

Worth noting for this clonotype: Since a much larger clone is just one base distant, this may be a read error. This chain links TRBV20-1 with TRBJ2-3, with no clear D. Trimming took off 7 bases at V and 10 bases at J, with 15 bases between the two ends. The CDR3 is 11 amino acids. Germline values: CDR1 DFQATT, CDR2 SNEGSKA (reference sequence). CDR3 residues: CSDRSGEAQYF. For the CDR3, the DNA is TGCAGTGATAGGTCCGGAGAGGCGCAGTATTTT.

This clonotype is a singleton in its sample. One end of the junction varies from germline; a read error may be responsible. V is TRBV10-3 and J is TRBJ1-2, with D tentatively TRBD1 (6 bases). Germline loops: CDR1 ENHRY, CDR2 SYGVKD. The CDR3 has 16 amino acids. The CDR3 DNA reads TGTGTCATCAGTGAGTCGGGATCGGGGGCAAACTATGACTACACCTTC. This encodes CVISESGSGANYDYTF.

Comment on this clonotype: At one end the junction does not follow the germline gene, possibly because of a read error. The J gene is TRBJ1-5, the V gene TRBV20-1, with D uncertain. Germline CDR1 is DFQATT and CDR2 is SNEGSKA (reference sequence). This CDR3 is 13 amino acids long. CDR3 amino acids: CSASGRLNQPQHF. CDR3 nucleotide sequence: TGCAGCGCTAGCGGGAGGCTAAATCAGCCCCAGCATTTT.

For this clonotype: This sequence may be a read error, since a much larger clone differs from it by one base. Without the conserved terminal phenylalanine or tryptophan, this CDR3 likely stems from a read error. V usage is TRBV4-1 and J usage is TRBJ2-5; unclear D gene. Deletions cut 0 bases from V and 3 bases from J, with 5 bases between. The CDR3 length is 13 residues. The germline CDR1 and CDR2 sequences are MGHRA and YSYEKL. The CDR3, as DNA: TGCGCCAGCAGCCAAGAGCAGGAAGAGACCCAGTACCTC. This translates into CASSQEQEETQYL.

This clonotype was detected only a few times. This may arise from a read error, as a much more abundant clone is one base away. The chain joins TRBV29-1 to TRBJ2-2; TRBD1 aligns across 11 bases. The CDR3 sequence is 14 residues long. With V trimmed by 8 bases and J by 6 bases, 8 bases remained unmatched. The germline CDR1 and CDR2 sequences are SQVTM and ANQGSEA. CDR3 in amino acids: CSTRTGGASGELFF. CDR3 DNA sequence: TGCAGCACCCGGACAGGGGGCGCGTCCGGGGAGCTGTTTTTT.

In its sample, this clonotype was seen many times. The gene calls are TRBV5-1 and TRBJ2-1, with a tentative D call TRBD2 (5 bases). CDR3 length: 14 residues. Germline V lookup: CDR1 SGHRS, CDR2 YFSETQ. Deletions cut 0 bases from V and 8 bases from J, with 12 bases between. The CDR3 reads CASSLEGLRDEQFF. The DNA for the CDR3 is TGCGCCAGCAGCTTGGAAGGGTTGCGGGATGAGCAGTTCTTC.

Notes on this clonotype: A junction end diverges from the germline sequence, so it may reflect a read error. This chain joins TRBV11-2 and TRBJ2-1, with TRBD1 as a possible D gene (6 bases). The CDR3 is made up of 14 amino acids. CDR1 SGHAT and CDR2 FQNNGV come from the germline V gene. CDR3 loop: CASRLDGGRNEQSF. The CDR3 coding sequence is TGTGCCAGCAGATTAGATGGGGGCCGCAATGAGCAGTCCTTC.

The chain uses TRBV7-8 and TRBJ1-2, with D possibly matching TRBD1 (6 bases). The germline V gene encodes CDR1 SGHVS and CDR2 FQNEAQ. V lost 2 bases to trimming and J lost 8 bases, with 21 bases between them. The CDR3 sequence is 16 residues long. CDR3: CASSLISRGSSLGYTF. The CDR3 bases are TGTGCCAGCAGCTTAATTAGCAGGGGCTCTTCCCTGGGCTACACCTTC.

V usage is TRBV6-1 and J usage is TRBJ2-1; the match to TRBD1 covers 10 bases. Trimming at V came to 3 bases and at J to 6 bases, leaving 5 bases not matched to a gene. In germline, CDR1 is MNHNS, CDR2 SASEGT. The CDR3 is 15 amino acids. The CDR3: CASSEGTGEPNEQFF. In DNA, the CDR3 is TGTGCCAGCAGTGAGGGGACAGGGGAACCCAATGAGCAGTTCTTC.

Concerning this clonotype: At one end, the junction sequence differs from germline, possibly due to a read error. CDR3 sequence: CASSLADSHNEQFF. DNA for the CDR3: TGTGCCAGTAGCTTAGCAGACAGCCACAATGAGCAGTTCTTC. The J gene is TRBJ2-1, the V gene TRBV7-9, with D possibly matching TRBD1 (5 bases). The germline CDR1 and CDR2 sequences are SEHNR and FQNEAQ (reference sequence). The CDR3 has 14 amino acids.

As concerns this clonotype: The CDR3 ends on some other residue instead of the conserved phenylalanine or tryptophan, so this is likely a read error. J is TRBJ1-6 and V is TRBV11-2; weak D call: TRBD1 (5 bases). The ends were cut back, 3 bases at V and 5 bases at J, with 11 bases in the middle. The CDR3 runs to 15 residues. The germline V gene encodes CDR1 SGHAT and CDR2 FQNNGV. The CDR3 region has the DNA TGTGCCAGCAGCTTTCCAGGGAGTGATAATTCACCCCTCCACATT. This codes for CASSFPGSDNSPLHI.

Note on this clonotype: Sequence at one end of the junction differs from germline and may be a read error. The chain is built from TRBV6-5 and TRBJ2-5; 7 bases match TRBD1. Germline-derived CDR1 and CDR2 are MNHEY and SVGAGI. The CDR3 runs to 16 residues. The CDR3, as DNA: TGTGCCGGCAGTTACCTGATGACAGGGCGTCTGGAGACCCATTACTTC. Translated, it gives CAGSYLMTGRLETHYF.

This sequence joins TRBV25-1 and TRBJ1-2; D is unresolved. Germline V gene lookup returns CDR1 MGHDK and CDR2 SYGVNS. The CDR3 runs to 13 residues. V dropped 4 bases and J dropped 4 bases, with 10 bases sitting between them. The CDR3 DNA reads TGTGCCAGCAGTGGAACCATACCCTATGGCTACACCTTC. Translation: CASSGTIPYGYTF.

This clonotype was counted once. An end of the junction differs from the germline gene, which may be a read error. The V gene is TRBV11-3, the J gene TRBJ1-4; 11 bases are shared with TRBD1. Per the germline V gene, CDR1 is SGHNT and CDR2 is YENEEA. CDR3 length equals 14 residues. CDR3 DNA sequence: TGTGCCAACAGTCTCGGGACAGGGGGTGAAAAACTGTATTTT. Protein product: CANSLGTGGEKLYF.

This clonotype appeared many times. This rearrangement joins TRBV12-5 to TRBJ1-2, with D maybe TRBD1 (5 bases). The germline CDR1 and CDR2 sequences are LGHNT and FRNRAP. Trimming removed 5 bases from V and 0 bases from J, with 13 bases in between. This CDR3 contains 15 residues. The CDR3 region is CASGPWADTNYGYTF. CDR3 in DNA: TGTGCTAGTGGTCCGTGGGCGGACACTAACTATGGCTACACCTTC.

Only one count was recorded for this clonotype. Being one base from a much bigger clone, this may be a read error. The CDR3 DNA reads TGTGCCAGCAGTTTGCGAACAGCGACCAATGGCTACACCTTC. Protein: CASSLRTATNGYTF. The chain is built from TRBV28 and TRBJ1-2; D is ambiguous. This CDR3 region has 14 residues. Germline lookup yields CDR1 MDHEN and CDR2 SYDVKM. V was clipped by 3 bases and J by 6 bases, with 14 bases between them.

There are many counts of this clonotype. This sequence joins TRBV5-4 and TRBJ1-2; TRBD1 agrees at 7 bases. With V trimmed by 6 bases and J by 2 bases, 4 bases remained unmatched. Germline assignment: CDR1 SGHNT and CDR2 YYREEE (reference sequence). The CDR3 extends over 13 amino acids. CDR3 protein: CASTSGQNYGYTF. As DNA, the CDR3 is TGTGCCAGCACCTCGGGACAGAACTATGGCTACACCTTC.

V and J are TRBV7-9 and TRBJ2-3; a possible D gene is TRBD1 (5 bases). CDR3 length: 15 residues. CDR1 and CDR2 (germline): SEHNR, FQNEAQ (reference sequence). V lost 1 base to trimming and J lost 1 base, with 9 bases between them. The DNA for the CDR3 is TGTGCCAGCAGCTTAGAGGTACAGGGCACAGATACGCAGTATTTT. Amino acid sequence: CASSLEVQGTDTQYF.